This is a list of T cell receptor beta chains from one sample in a study of OX40 agonist ivuxolimab in advanced cancers. Sequencing used immunoSEQ multiplex PCR; TCRdb keeps in-frame clones, though not all of them. The sample lists roughly 19,000 clones, about two thirds occurring once. The sequencing here drew on CD4+ or CD8+ T cells sorted from blood, taken in a trial of the OX40 agonist ivuxolimab. The source of these receptors is an adult with an advanced solid tumor such as melanoma, head and neck, liver or kidney cancer. CDR3s include the opening cysteine and the closing phenylalanine or tryptophan. Fields, in order: clone size, V gene, J gene, D gene, CDR3 protein, CDR3 DNA. The D gene is left open where the match is weak. Size is stated for part of the rows, as once, few or many counts, or as a class when the clone is expanded.

clone_size: -; v_call: TRBV7-9; j_call: TRBJ2-1; d_call: -; cdr3_aa: CASKIGTPDNEQFF; cdr3_nt: TGTGCCAGCAAAATTGGGACGCCCGACAATGAGCAGTTCTTC
clone_size: -; v_call: TRBV30; j_call: TRBJ2-1; d_call: TRBD2; cdr3_aa: CAWSRGAYNEQFF; cdr3_nt: TGTGCCTGGAGTCGGGGGGCCTACAATGAGCAGTTCTTC
clone_size: once; v_call: TRBV6-9; j_call: TRBJ2-5; d_call: TRBD1; cdr3_aa: CASSTGQGDQETQYF; cdr3_nt: TGTGCCAGCAGTACTGGACAGGGTGACCAAGAGACCCAGTACTTC
clone_size: -; v_call: TRBV27; j_call: TRBJ2-7; d_call: TRBD2; cdr3_aa: CASSQDPSGFSYEQYF; cdr3_nt: TGTGCCAGCAGCCAAGATCCTAGCGGGTTCTCCTACGAGCAGTACTTC
clone_size: -; v_call: TRBV5-8; j_call: TRBJ2-7; d_call: TRBD2; cdr3_aa: CASSFGTSDYEQYF; cdr3_nt: TGTGCCAGCAGCTTCGGGACTAGCGATTACGAGCAGTACTTC
clone_size: -; v_call: TRBV6-5; j_call: TRBJ2-7; d_call: -; cdr3_aa: CASSYSSDNDEQYF; cdr3_nt: TGTGCCAGCAGTTATTCTAGCGACAACGACGAGCAGTACTTC
clone_size: -; v_call: TRBV2; j_call: TRBJ1-1; d_call: -; cdr3_aa: CASSFGQSEAFF; cdr3_nt: TGTGCCAGCAGCTTCGGACAGTCTGAAGCTTTCTTT
clone_size: few; v_call: TRBV19; j_call: TRBJ1-1; d_call: TRBD1; cdr3_aa: CASSATGQTNTEAFF; cdr3_nt: TGTGCCAGTAGTGCCACGGGACAGACGAACACTGAAGCTTTCTTT
clone_size: -; v_call: TRBV5-1; j_call: TRBJ2-1; d_call: TRBD2; cdr3_aa: CASSFTSGRDNEQFF; cdr3_nt: TGCGCCAGCAGTTTTACTAGCGGGAGGGACAATGAGCAGTTCTTC
clone_size: -; v_call: TRBV7-9; j_call: TRBJ2-7; d_call: TRBD2; cdr3_aa: CASSPLAGKVGEQYF; cdr3_nt: TGTGCCAGCAGCCCCCTAGCGGGTAAGGTGGGCGAGCAGTACTTC
clone_size: -; v_call: TRBV6-4; j_call: TRBJ2-1; d_call: TRBD2; cdr3_aa: CASSAAGTSGSILVGNEQFF; cdr3_nt: TGTGCCAGCAGTGCCGCTGGGACTAGCGGGAGTATTTTAGTAGGCAATGAGCAGTTCTTC
clone_size: -; v_call: TRBV6-5; j_call: TRBJ2-7; d_call: TRBD1; cdr3_aa: CASSYTGADEQYF; cdr3_nt: TGTGCCAGCAGTTACACAGGGGCGGACGAGCAGTACTTC
clone_size: -; v_call: TRBV4-1; j_call: TRBJ2-7; d_call: TRBD2; cdr3_aa: CASSWWWREGGYEQYF; cdr3_nt: TGCGCCAGCAGCTGGTGGTGGCGGGAGGGCGGGTACGAGCAGTACTTC
clone_size: -; v_call: TRBV7-8; j_call: TRBJ2-3; d_call: TRBD2; cdr3_aa: CASSSPLLASDSTDTQYF; cdr3_nt: TGTGCCAGCAGCTCCCCCCTACTAGCGTCAGATTCGACAGATACGCAGTATTTT
clone_size: once; v_call: TRBV18; j_call: TRBJ2-5; d_call: -; cdr3_aa: CASASVRGGETQYF; cdr3_nt: TGTGCCAGCGCTTCCGTCAGGGGCGGAGAGACCCAGTACTTC
clone_size: -; v_call: TRBV7-9; j_call: TRBJ1-5; d_call: -; cdr3_aa: CASSSAGGQSAPAF; cdr3_nt: TGTGCCAGCAGCTCAGCGGGTGGGCAATCAGCCCCAGCATTT
clone_size: -; v_call: TRBV4-2; j_call: TRBJ2-7; d_call: TRBD2; cdr3_aa: CASSPDLAVYEQYF; cdr3_nt: TGTGCCAGCAGCCCGGATCTAGCGGTCTACGAGCAGTACTTC
clone_size: -; v_call: TRBV18; j_call: TRBJ2-7; d_call: -; cdr3_aa: CASSPSSYEQYF; cdr3_nt: TGTGCCAGCTCTCCTAGCTCCTACGAGCAGTACTTC
clone_size: few; v_call: TRBV28; j_call: TRBJ2-7; d_call: -; cdr3_aa: CASNLASSYAYEQYF; cdr3_nt: TGTGCCAGCAACCTAGCGTCGAGCTATGCCTACGAGCAGTACTTC
clone_size: once; v_call: TRBV4-2; j_call: TRBJ1-5; d_call: -; cdr3_aa: CASSQDWTYSNQPQHF; cdr3_nt: TGTGCCAGCAGCCAAGATTGGACTTATAGCAATCAGCCCCAGCATTTT
clone_size: -; v_call: TRBV5-4; j_call: TRBJ1-3; d_call: -; cdr3_aa: CASSLGGKSSGNTIYF; cdr3_nt: TGTGCCAGCAGCTTGGGTGGGAAGAGCTCTGGAAACACCATATATTTT
clone_size: -; v_call: TRBV28; j_call: TRBJ2-1; d_call: TRBD1; cdr3_aa: CASSLGTGGNEQFF; cdr3_nt: TGTGCCAGCAGTCTGGGGACAGGGGGGAATGAGCAGTTCTTC
clone_size: -; v_call: TRBV14; j_call: TRBJ1-2; d_call: TRBD1; cdr3_aa: CASSSGTAGDGYTF; cdr3_nt: TGTGCCAGCAGCTCTGGGACAGCGGGGGACGGCTACACCTTC
clone_size: medium-sized; v_call: TRBV29-1; j_call: TRBJ2-7; d_call: -; cdr3_aa: CSVEGARLGTPYEQYF; cdr3_nt: TGCAGCGTTGAAGGTGCCCGACTTGGGACACCCTACGAGCAGTACTTC
clone_size: few; v_call: TRBV27; j_call: TRBJ1-2; d_call: -; cdr3_aa: CASRGRAGSDYGYTF; cdr3_nt: TGTGCCAGCCGTGGCCGGGCAGGGAGTGACTATGGCTACACCTTC
clone_size: -; v_call: TRBV11-2; j_call: TRBJ2-7; d_call: -; cdr3_aa: CASSFGLYEQYF; cdr3_nt: TGTGCCAGCAGCTTCGGACTATACGAGCAGTACTTC
clone_size: -; v_call: TRBV28; j_call: TRBJ2-2; d_call: -; cdr3_aa: CASSILQGAGELFF; cdr3_nt: TGTGCCAGCAGTATCCTCCAGGGAGCCGGGGAGCTGTTTTTT
clone_size: -; v_call: TRBV27; j_call: TRBJ2-7; d_call: TRBD2; cdr3_aa: CASSFRLAGPYEQYF; cdr3_nt: TGTGCCAGCAGTTTTAGACTAGCGGGGCCCTACGAGCAGTACTTC
clone_size: -; v_call: TRBV2; j_call: TRBJ2-6; d_call: TRBD2; cdr3_aa: CASKREGFGANVLTF; cdr3_nt: TGTGCCAGCAAGCGGGAGGGCTTTGGGGCCAACGTCCTGACTTTC
clone_size: once; v_call: TRBV28; j_call: TRBJ2-7; d_call: TRBD2; cdr3_aa: CASRTSGYEQYF; cdr3_nt: TGTGCCAGCAGGACTAGCGGCTACGAGCAGTACTTC
clone_size: -; v_call: TRBV4-2; j_call: TRBJ2-2; d_call: TRBD1; cdr3_aa: CASSHGDSNTGELFF; cdr3_nt: TGTGCCAGCAGCCACGGGGACAGCAACACCGGGGAGCTGTTTTTT
clone_size: few; v_call: TRBV7-2; j_call: TRBJ1-6; d_call: -; cdr3_aa: CASSLQDNSPLHF; cdr3_nt: TGTGCCAGCAGCCTACAGGATAATTCACCCCTCCACTTT
clone_size: -; v_call: TRBV5-1; j_call: TRBJ2-5; d_call: -; cdr3_aa: CASSLGVGGSKETQYF; cdr3_nt: TGCGCCAGCAGCTTGGGAGTCGGGGGTTCAAAAGAGACCCAGTACTTC
clone_size: -; v_call: TRBV7-9; j_call: TRBJ2-5; d_call: TRBD1; cdr3_aa: CASSYTGAGETQYF; cdr3_nt: TGTGCCAGCAGCTACACAGGGGCAGGGGAGACCCAGTACTTC
clone_size: -; v_call: TRBV7-4; j_call: TRBJ2-5; d_call: TRBD1; cdr3_aa: CASSSGQVQETQYF; cdr3_nt: TGTGCCAGCAGCTCGGGACAGGTCCAAGAGACCCAGTACTTC
clone_size: once; v_call: TRBV7-8; j_call: TRBJ2-7; d_call: -; cdr3_aa: CASSSGLAYEQYF; cdr3_nt: TGTGCCAGCAGCTCGGGACTGGCCTACGAGCAGTACTTC
clone_size: few; v_call: TRBV10-3; j_call: TRBJ2-7; d_call: TRBD2; cdr3_aa: CATLSAGVVEQYF; cdr3_nt: TGTGCCACCCTGTCTGCGGGAGTAGTCGAGCAGTACTTC
clone_size: -; v_call: TRBV11-2; j_call: TRBJ2-6; d_call: TRBD1; cdr3_aa: CASSWTGAGANVLTF; cdr3_nt: TGTGCCAGCAGCTGGACAGGGGCTGGGGCCAACGTCCTGACTTTC
clone_size: -; v_call: TRBV19; j_call: TRBJ2-5; d_call: -; cdr3_aa: CASSIDRGSQETQYF; cdr3_nt: TGTGCCAGTAGTATAGACAGGGGAAGCCAAGAGACCCAGTACTTC
clone_size: -; v_call: TRBV6-6; j_call: TRBJ1-5; d_call: -; cdr3_aa: CASSYGTGQLQHF; cdr3_nt: TGTGCCAGCAGTTACGGAACTGGTCAGCTCCAGCATTTT
clone_size: -; v_call: TRBV28; j_call: TRBJ2-1; d_call: -; cdr3_aa: CASSLESGYYNEQFF; cdr3_nt: TGTGCCAGCAGTTTAGAGTCAGGGTACTACAATGAGCAGTTCTTC
clone_size: -; v_call: TRBV4-2; j_call: TRBJ2-1; d_call: TRBD2; cdr3_aa: CASSHGTTSGRADEQFF; cdr3_nt: TGTGCCAGCAGCCACGGAACCACTAGCGGGAGGGCCGATGAGCAGTTCTTC
clone_size: few; v_call: TRBV25-1; j_call: TRBJ2-3; d_call: TRBD2; cdr3_aa: CASSAQTSGPPATDTQYF; cdr3_nt: TGTGCCAGCAGTGCCCAGACTAGCGGGCCGCCGGCCACAGATACGCAGTATTTT
clone_size: -; v_call: TRBV10-1; j_call: TRBJ1-1; d_call: TRBD1; cdr3_aa: CASSERTGRLNTEAFF; cdr3_nt: TGCGCCAGCAGTGAACGGACAGGGCGCTTGAACACTGAAGCTTTCTTT
clone_size: once; v_call: TRBV10-3; j_call: TRBJ1-1; d_call: -; cdr3_aa: CAITPGGRNTEAFF; cdr3_nt: TGTGCCATCACACCCGGAGGGCGGAACACTGAAGCTTTCTTT
clone_size: -; v_call: TRBV5-1; j_call: TRBJ1-2; d_call: -; cdr3_aa: CASSLTDTNYGYTF; cdr3_nt: TGCGCCAGCAGCTTGACAGACACTAACTATGGCTACACCTTC
clone_size: large; v_call: TRBV28; j_call: TRBJ1-1; d_call: -; cdr3_aa: CASSLGPKTEAFF; cdr3_nt: TGTGCCAGCAGTTTAGGGCCGAAAACTGAAGCTTTCTTT
clone_size: -; v_call: TRBV7-6; j_call: TRBJ2-3; d_call: -; cdr3_aa: CASSFPSTDTQYF; cdr3_nt: TGTGCCAGCAGCTTTCCATCCACAGATACGCAGTATTTT
clone_size: once; v_call: TRBV29-1; j_call: TRBJ2-5; d_call: TRBD1; cdr3_aa: CSVEDPGQKYQETQYF; cdr3_nt: TGCAGCGTTGAAGATCCGGGACAGAAATACCAAGAGACCCAGTACTTC
clone_size: once; v_call: TRBV9; j_call: TRBJ1-1; d_call: -; cdr3_aa: CASSTSKGSMNTEAFF; cdr3_nt: TGTGCCAGCAGCACATCGAAAGGGTCTATGAACACTGAAGCTTTCTTT
clone_size: -; v_call: TRBV7-9; j_call: TRBJ1-2; d_call: -; cdr3_aa: CASSLIPARVDGYTF; cdr3_nt: TGTGCCAGCAGCTTAATCCCGGCCAGGGTGGATGGCTACACCTTC
clone_size: -; v_call: TRBV19; j_call: TRBJ2-7; d_call: -; cdr3_aa: CASSPFPGLYEQYF; cdr3_nt: TGTGCCAGTAGTCCCTTCCCCGGACTGTACGAGCAGTACTTC
clone_size: -; v_call: TRBV4-1; j_call: TRBJ2-2; d_call: TRBD2; cdr3_aa: CASSQDPSGYTGELFF; cdr3_nt: TGCGCCAGCAGCCAAGATCCTAGCGGCTACACCGGGGAGCTGTTTTTT
clone_size: -; v_call: TRBV27; j_call: TRBJ1-1; d_call: -; cdr3_aa: CASSLRGGGATEAFF; cdr3_nt: TGTGCCAGCAGTTTGCGGGGAGGGGGAGCCACTGAAGCTTTCTTT
clone_size: -; v_call: TRBV9; j_call: TRBJ1-1; d_call: -; cdr3_aa: CASSGGGEAFF; cdr3_nt: TGTGCCAGCAGCGGAGGGGGGGAAGCTTTCTTT
clone_size: -; v_call: TRBV4-1; j_call: TRBJ2-7; d_call: -; cdr3_aa: CASSQQGSYEQYF; cdr3_nt: TGCGCCAGCAGCCAACAGGGTAGCTACGAGCAGTACTTC
clone_size: -; v_call: TRBV19; j_call: TRBJ2-2; d_call: -; cdr3_aa: CASSPFSGETAGELFF; cdr3_nt: TGTGCCAGTAGTCCCTTTTCGGGGGAGACTGCCGGGGAGCTGTTTTTT